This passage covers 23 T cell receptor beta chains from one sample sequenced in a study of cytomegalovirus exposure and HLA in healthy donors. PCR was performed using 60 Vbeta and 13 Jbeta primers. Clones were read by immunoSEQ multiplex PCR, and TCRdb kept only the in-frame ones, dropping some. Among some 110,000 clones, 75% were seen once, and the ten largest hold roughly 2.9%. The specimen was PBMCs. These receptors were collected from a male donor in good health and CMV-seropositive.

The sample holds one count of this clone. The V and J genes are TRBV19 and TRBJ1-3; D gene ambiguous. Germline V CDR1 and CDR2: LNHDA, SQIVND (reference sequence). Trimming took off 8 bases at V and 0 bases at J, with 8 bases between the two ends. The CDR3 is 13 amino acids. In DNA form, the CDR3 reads TGTGCCAGTTCGGTCGCCTCTGGAAACACCATATATTTT. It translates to CASSVASGNTIYF.

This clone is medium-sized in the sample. The CDR3 here is CASKSAGGEEQYF. The CDR3 nucleotides read TGTGCCAGCAAAAGTGCGGGAGGGGAGGAGCAGTACTTC. The chain joins TRBV7-2 to TRBJ2-7; 9 nucleotides match TRBD2. The CDR3 has 13 amino acids. The germline V gene encodes CDR1 SGHTA and CDR2 FQGNSA. The ends lost 7 bases at V and 7 bases at J; junction bases unmatched: 8.

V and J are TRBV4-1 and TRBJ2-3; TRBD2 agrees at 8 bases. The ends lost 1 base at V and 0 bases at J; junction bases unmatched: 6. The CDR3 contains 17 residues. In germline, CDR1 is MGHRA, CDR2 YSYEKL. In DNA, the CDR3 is TGCGCCAGCAGCCAAGCCCTAGCGGGTACTAGCACAGATACGCAGTATTTT. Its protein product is CASSQALAGTSTDTQYF.

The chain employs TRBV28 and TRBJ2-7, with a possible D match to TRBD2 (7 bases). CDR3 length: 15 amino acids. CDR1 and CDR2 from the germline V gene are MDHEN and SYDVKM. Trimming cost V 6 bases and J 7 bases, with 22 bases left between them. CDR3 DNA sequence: TGTGCCAGCAGCCGCCCTGGAGGAGGGGGGGGTGAGCAGTACTTC. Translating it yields CASSRPGGGGGEQYF.

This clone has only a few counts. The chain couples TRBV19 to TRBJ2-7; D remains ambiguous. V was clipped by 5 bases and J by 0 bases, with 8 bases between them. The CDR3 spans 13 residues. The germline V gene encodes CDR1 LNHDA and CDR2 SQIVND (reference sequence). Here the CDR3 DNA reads TGTGCCAGTAGTTTTGTGGCCTCCTACGAGCAGTACTTC. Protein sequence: CASSFVASYEQYF.

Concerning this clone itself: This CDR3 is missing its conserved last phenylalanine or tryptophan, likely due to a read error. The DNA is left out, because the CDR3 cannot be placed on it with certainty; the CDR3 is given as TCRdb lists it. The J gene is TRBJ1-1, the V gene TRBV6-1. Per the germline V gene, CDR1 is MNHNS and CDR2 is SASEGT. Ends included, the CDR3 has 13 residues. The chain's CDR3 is CASSEESRGGETA.

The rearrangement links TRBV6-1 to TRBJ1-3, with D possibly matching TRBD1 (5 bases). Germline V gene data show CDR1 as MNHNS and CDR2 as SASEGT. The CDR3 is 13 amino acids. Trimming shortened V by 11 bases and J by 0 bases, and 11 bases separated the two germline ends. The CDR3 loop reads CAGQLSSGNTIYF. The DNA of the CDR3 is TGTGCCGGACAATTAAGCTCTGGAAACACCATATATTTT.

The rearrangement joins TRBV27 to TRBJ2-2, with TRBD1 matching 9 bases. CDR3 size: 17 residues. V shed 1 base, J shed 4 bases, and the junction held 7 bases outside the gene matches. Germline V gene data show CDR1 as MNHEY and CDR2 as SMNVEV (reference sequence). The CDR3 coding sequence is TGTGCCAGCAGTTTATGGGGGACAGGGTTAGGCACCGGGGAGCTGTTTTTT. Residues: CASSLWGTGLGTGELFF.

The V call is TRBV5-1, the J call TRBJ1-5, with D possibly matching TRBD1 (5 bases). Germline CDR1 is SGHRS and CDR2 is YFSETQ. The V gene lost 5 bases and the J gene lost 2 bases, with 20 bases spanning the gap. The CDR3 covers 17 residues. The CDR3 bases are TGCGCCAGCAGGCCTCAAGCAGGGAGGGAAGGCAATCAGCCCCAGCATTTT. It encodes CASRPQAGREGNQPQHF. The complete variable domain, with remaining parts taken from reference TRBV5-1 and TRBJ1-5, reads KAGVTQTPRYLIKTRGQQVTLSCSPISGHRSVSWYQQTPGQGLQFLFEYFSETQRNKGNFPGRFSGRQFSNSRSEMNVSTLELGDSALYLCASRPQAGREGNQPQHFGDGTRLSIL.

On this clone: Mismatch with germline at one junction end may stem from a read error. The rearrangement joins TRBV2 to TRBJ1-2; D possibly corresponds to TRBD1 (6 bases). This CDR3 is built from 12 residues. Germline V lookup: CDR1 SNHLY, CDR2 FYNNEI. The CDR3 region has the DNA TGTGCCAGCTCGGACAGCTCCTATGGCTACCCCTTC. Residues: CASSDSSYGYPF.

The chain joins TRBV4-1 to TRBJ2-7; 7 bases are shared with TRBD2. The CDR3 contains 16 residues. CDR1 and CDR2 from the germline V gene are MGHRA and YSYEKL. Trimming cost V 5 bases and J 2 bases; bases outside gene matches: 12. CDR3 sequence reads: CASSYETSVKTYEQYF. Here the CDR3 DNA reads TGCGCCAGCAGCTACGAAACTAGCGTTAAGACCTACGAGCAGTACTTC.

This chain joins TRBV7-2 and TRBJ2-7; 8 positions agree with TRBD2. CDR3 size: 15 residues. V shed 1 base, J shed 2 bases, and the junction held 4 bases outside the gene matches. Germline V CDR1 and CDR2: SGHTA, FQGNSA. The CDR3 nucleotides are TGTGCCAGCAGCTTAGGTAGCGGGAATACCTACGAGCAGTACTTC. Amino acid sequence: CASSLGSGNTYEQYF.

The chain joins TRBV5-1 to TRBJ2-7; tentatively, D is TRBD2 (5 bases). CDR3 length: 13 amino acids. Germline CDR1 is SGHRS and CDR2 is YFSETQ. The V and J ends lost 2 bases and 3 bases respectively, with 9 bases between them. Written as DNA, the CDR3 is TGCGCCAGCAGCTTCCCAGGACTCTACGAGCAGTACTTC. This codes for CASSFPGLYEQYF.

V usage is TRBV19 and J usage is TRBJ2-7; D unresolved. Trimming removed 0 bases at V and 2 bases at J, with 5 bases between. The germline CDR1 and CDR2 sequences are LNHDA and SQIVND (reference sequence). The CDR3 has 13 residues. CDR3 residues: CASSIDSTYEQYF. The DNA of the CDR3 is TGTGCCAGTAGTATAGATTCTACCTACGAGCAGTACTTC.

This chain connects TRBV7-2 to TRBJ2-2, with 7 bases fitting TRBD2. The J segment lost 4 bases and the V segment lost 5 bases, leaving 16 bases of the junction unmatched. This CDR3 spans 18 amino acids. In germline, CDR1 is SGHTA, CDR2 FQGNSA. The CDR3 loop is CASSQGDGGGRVTGELFF. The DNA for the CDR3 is TGTGCCAGCAGCCAAGGCGACGGGGGAGGGAGGGTCACCGGGGAGCTGTTTTTT.

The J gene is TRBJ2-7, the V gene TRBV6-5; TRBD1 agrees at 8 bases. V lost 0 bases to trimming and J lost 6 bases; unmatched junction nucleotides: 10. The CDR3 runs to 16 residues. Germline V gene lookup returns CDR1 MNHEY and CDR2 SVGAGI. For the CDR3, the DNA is TGTGCCAGCAGTTACTCGTTTGTCCAGGGGGCGGGCGAGCAGTACTTC. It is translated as CASSYSFVQGAGEQYF.

The CDR3, as DNA: TGTGCCAGCAGACACCTAGCGGGAGGATACAATGAGCAGTTCTTC. Amino acid sequence: CASRHLAGGYNEQFF. V gene TRBV6-5 combines with J gene TRBJ2-1; 11 nucleotides align to TRBD2. Germline V CDR1 and CDR2: MNHEY, SVGAGI. CDR3 size: 15 residues. Trimming took 6 bases from V and 4 from J; bases not matched to a gene: 5.

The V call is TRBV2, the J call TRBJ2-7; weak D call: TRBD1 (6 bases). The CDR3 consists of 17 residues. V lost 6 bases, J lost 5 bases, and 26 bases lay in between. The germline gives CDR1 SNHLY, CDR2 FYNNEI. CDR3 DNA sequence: TGTGCCAGCAGACCCCTAGGACAGCTCGTGTCTCAGCACGAGCAGTACTTC. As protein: CASRPLGQLVSQHEQYF.

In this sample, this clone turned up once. Here the CDR3 reads CASTAGGLFAAFF. In DNA form, the CDR3 reads TGTGCCAGCACGGCAGGGGGGTTGTTTGCAGCTTTCTTT. This chain connects TRBV6-5 to TRBJ1-1, with 7 positions matching TRBD1. The V segment lost 7 bases and the J segment 10 bases; nucleotides outside the gene matches: 12. This CDR3 comprises 13 residues. The V gene's germline CDR1 is MNHEY and CDR2 SVGAGI.

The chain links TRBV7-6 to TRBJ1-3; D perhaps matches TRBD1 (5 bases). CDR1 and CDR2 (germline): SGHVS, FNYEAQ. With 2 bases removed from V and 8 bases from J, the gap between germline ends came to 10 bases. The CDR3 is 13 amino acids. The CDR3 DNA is TGTGCCAGCAGCTTAAAACCGGGGGACACCATATATTTT. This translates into CASSLKPGDTIYF.

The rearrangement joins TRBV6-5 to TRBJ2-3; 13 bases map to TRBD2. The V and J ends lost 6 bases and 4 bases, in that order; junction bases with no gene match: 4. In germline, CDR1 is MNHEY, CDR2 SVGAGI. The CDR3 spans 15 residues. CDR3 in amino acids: CASRSGLAGADTQYF. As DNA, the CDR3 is TGTGCCAGCAGGAGCGGACTAGCGGGGGCAGATACGCAGTATTTT.

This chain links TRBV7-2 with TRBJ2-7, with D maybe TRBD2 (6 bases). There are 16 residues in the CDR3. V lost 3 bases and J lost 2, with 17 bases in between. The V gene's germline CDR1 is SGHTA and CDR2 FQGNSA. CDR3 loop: CASSFESGLQTYEQYF. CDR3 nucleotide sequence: TGTGCCAGCAGCTTTGAGAGCGGGTTACAAACCTACGAGCAGTACTTC.

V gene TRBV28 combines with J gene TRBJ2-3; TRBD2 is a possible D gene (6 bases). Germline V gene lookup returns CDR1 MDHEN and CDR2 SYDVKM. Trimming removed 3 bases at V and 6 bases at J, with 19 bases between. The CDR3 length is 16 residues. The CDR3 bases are TGTGCCAGCAGTTTGGCCGGACTATCAAGAAAGGATACGCAGTATTTT. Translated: CASSLAGLSRKDTQYF.